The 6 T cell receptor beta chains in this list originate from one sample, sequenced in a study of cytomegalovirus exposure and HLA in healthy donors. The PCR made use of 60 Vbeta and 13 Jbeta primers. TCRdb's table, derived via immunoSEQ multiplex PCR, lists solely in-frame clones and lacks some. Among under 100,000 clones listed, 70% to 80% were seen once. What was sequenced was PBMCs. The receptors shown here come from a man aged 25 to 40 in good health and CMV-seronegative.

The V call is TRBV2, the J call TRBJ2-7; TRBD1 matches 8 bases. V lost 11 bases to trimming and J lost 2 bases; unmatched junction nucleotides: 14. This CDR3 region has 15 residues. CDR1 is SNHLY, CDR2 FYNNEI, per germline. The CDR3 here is CAGAIGTGEPYEQYF. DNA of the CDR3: TGTGCCGGGGCGATCGGGACAGGAGAACCCTACGAGCAGTACTTC. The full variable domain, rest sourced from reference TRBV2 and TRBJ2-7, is EPEVTQTPSHQVTQMGQEVILRCVPISNHLYFYWYRQILGQKVEFLVSFYNNEISEKSEIFDDQFSVERPDGSNFTLKIRSTKLEDSAMYFCAGAIGTGEPYEQYFGPGTRLTVT.

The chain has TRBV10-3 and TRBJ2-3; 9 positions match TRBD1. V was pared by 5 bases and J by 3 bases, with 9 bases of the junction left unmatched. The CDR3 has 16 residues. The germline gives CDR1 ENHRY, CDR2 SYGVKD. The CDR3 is CAISTGTGWATDTQYF. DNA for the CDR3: TGTGCCATCAGTACTGGGACAGGGTGGGCAACAGATACGCAGTATTTT.

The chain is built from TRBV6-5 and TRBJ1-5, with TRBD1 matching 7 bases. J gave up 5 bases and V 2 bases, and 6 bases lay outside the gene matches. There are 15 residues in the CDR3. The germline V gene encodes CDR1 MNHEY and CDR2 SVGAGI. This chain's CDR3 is CASSYSRDSHQPQHF. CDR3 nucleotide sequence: TGTGCCAGCAGTTACAGCCGGGACAGCCATCAGCCCCAGCATTTT.

CDR3 region: CAINNGGETQYF. CDR3 nucleotide sequence: TGTGCCATCAATAACGGGGGAGAGACCCAGTACTTC. The chain has TRBV10-3 and TRBJ2-5, with D possibly matching TRBD2 (6 bases). The CDR3 has 12 residues. The V and J ends lost 7 bases and 4 bases respectively, with 10 bases between them. From germline, CDR1 is ENHRY and CDR2 SYGVKD.

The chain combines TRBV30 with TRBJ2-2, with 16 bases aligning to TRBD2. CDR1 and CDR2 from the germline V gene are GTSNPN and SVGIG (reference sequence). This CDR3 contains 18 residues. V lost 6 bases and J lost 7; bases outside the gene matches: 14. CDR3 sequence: CACFPLGTSGRANGELFF. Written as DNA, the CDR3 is TGTGCCTGTTTTCCATTGGGGACTAGCGGGAGGGCGAACGGGGAGCTGTTTTTT.

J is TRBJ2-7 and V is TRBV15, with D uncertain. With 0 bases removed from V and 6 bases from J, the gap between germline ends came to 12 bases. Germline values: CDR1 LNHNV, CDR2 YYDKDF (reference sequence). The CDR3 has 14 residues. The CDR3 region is CATSRDVAAGEQYF. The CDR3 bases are TGTGCCACCAGCAGAGATGTTGCAGCAGGCGAGCAGTACTTC.